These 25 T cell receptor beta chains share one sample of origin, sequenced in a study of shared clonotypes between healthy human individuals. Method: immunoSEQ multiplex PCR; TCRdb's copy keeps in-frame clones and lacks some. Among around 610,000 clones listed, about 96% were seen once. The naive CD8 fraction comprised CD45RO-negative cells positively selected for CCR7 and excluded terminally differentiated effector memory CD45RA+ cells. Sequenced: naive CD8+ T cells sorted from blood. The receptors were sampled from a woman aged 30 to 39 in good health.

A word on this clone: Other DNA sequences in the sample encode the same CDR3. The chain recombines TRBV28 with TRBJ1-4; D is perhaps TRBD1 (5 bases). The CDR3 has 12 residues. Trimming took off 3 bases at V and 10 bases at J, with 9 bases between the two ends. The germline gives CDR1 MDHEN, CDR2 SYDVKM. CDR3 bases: TGTGCCAGCAGTTTGGGGGTCGGAAAACTGTTTTTT. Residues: CASSLGVGKLFF.

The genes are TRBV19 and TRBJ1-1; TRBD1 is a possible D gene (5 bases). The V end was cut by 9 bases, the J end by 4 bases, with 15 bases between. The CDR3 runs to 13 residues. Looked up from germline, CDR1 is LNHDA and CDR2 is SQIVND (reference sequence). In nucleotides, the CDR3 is TGTGCCAGCGGGGACGGGGGGTCCACTGAAGCTTTCTTT. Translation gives CASGDGGSTEAFF.

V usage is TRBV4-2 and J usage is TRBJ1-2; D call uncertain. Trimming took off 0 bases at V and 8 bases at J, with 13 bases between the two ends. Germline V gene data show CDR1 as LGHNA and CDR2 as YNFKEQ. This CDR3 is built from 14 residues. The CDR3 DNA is TGTGCCAGCAGCCAAGAGGAGCTCGGTCGGGGCTACACCTTC. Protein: CASSQEELGRGYTF.

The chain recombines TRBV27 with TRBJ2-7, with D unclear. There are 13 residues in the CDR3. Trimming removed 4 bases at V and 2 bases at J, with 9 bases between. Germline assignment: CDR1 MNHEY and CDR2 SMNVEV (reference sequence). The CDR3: CASSSAGTYEQYF. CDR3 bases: TGTGCCAGCAGTTCCGCTGGCACCTACGAGCAGTACTTC.

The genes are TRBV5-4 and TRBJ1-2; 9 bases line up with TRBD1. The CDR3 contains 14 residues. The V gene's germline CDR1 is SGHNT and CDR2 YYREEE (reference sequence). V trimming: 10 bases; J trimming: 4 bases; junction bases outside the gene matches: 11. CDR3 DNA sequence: TGTGCCTTCCGGGACAGGGATCGTTCCTATGGCTACACCTTC. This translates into CAFRDRDRSYGYTF.

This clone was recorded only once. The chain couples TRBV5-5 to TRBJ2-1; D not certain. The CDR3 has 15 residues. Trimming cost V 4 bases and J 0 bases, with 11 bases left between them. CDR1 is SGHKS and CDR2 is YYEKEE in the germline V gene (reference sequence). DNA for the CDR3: TGTGCCAGCAGCCGGACGGCAAGCTCCTACAATGAGCAGTTCTTC. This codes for CASSRTASSYNEQFF.

The CDR3 region has the DNA TGTGCCAGCAGCGCCGGGCCCAGGGGGTTGGGCACAGATACGCAGTATTTT. Protein: CASSAGPRGLGTDTQYF. The rearrangement joins TRBV7-9 to TRBJ2-3; 7 bases are shared with TRBD1. This CDR3 spans 17 amino acids. Germline V gene lookup returns CDR1 SEHNR and CDR2 FQNEAQ (reference sequence). V dropped 5 bases and J dropped 1; count of bases not matched to a gene: 12.

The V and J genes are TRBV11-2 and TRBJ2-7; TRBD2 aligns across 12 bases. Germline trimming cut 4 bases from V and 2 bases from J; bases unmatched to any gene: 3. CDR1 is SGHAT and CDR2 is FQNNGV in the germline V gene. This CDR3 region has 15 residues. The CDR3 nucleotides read TGTGCCAGCAGCTCGAGGACTAGCGGGACCTACGAGCAGTACTTC. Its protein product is CASSSRTSGTYEQYF.

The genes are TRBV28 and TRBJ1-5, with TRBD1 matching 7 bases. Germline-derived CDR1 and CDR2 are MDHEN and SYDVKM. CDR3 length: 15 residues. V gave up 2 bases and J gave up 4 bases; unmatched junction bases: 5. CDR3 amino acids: CASSLGTEKNQPQHF. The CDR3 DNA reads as TGTGCCAGCAGTTTAGGGACAGAGAAAAATCAGCCCCAGCATTTT.

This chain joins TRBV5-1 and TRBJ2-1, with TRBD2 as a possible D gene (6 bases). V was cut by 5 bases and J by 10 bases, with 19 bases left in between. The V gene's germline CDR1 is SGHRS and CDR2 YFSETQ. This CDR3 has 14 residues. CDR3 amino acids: CASRLTEGLAEQFF. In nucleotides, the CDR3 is TGCGCCAGCAGGCTCACGGAGGGGCTCGCCGAGCAGTTCTTC. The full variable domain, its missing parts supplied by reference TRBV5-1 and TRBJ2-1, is KAGVTQTPRYLIKTRGQQVTLSCSPISGHRSVSWYQQTPGQGLQFLFEYFSETQRNKGNFPGRFSGRQFSNSRSEMNVSTLELGDSALYLCASRLTEGLAEQFFGPGTRLTVL.

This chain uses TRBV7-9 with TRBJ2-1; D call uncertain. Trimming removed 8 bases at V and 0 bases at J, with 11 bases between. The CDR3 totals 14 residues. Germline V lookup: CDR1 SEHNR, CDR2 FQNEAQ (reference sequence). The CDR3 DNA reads TGTGCCAGCGTATCCTCTAGCTCCTACAATGAGCAGTTCTTC. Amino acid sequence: CASVSSSSYNEQFF.

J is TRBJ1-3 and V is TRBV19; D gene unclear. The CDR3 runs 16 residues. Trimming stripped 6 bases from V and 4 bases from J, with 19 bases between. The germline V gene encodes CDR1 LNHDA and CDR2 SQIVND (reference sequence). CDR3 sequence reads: CASSPGGASSGNTIYF. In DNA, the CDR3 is TGTGCCAGTAGCCCTGGTGGCGCCAGCTCAGGAAACACCATATATTTT.

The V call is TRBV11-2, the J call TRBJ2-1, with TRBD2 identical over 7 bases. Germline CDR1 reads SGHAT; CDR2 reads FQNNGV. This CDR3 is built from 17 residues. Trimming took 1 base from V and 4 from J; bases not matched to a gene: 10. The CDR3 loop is CASSLAPTSPSYNEQFF. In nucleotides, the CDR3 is TGTGCCAGCAGCTTAGCCCCGACTAGCCCGAGTTACAATGAGCAGTTCTTC.

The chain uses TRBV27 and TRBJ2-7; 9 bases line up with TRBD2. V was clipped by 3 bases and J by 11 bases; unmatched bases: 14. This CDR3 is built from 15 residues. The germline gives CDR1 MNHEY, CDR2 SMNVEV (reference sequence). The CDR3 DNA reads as TGTGCCAGCAGTTTGATAGCGGGGGTTTTAGATATTAAGTACTTC. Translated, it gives CASSLIAGVLDIKYF.

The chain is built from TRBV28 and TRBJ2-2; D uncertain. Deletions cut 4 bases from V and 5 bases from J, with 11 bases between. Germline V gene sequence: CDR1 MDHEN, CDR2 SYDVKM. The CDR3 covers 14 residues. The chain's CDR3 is CASSSGTFTGELFF. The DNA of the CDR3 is TGTGCCAGCAGTTCAGGAACTTTTACCGGGGAGCTGTTTTTT.

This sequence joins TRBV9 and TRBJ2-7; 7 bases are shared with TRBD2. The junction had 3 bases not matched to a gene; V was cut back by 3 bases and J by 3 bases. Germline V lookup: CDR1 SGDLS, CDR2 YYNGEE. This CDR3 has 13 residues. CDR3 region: CASSAREDYEQYF. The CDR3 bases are TGTGCCAGCAGCGCCCGGGAGGACTACGAGCAGTACTTC.

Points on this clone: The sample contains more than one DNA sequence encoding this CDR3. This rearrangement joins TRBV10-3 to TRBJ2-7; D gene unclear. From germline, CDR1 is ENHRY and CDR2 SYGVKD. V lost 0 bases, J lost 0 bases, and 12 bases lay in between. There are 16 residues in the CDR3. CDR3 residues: CAISESGGRSSYEQYF. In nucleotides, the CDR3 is TGTGCCATCAGTGAGTCTGGTGGCAGGAGCTCCTACGAGCAGTACTTC.

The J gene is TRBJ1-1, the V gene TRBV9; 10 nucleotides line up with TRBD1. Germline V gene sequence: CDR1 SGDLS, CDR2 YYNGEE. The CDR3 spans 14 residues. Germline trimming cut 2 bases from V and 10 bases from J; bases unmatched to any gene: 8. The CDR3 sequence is CASSVGDRGRAAFF. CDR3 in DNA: TGTGCCAGCAGCGTTGGGGACAGGGGTCGGGCAGCTTTCTTT.

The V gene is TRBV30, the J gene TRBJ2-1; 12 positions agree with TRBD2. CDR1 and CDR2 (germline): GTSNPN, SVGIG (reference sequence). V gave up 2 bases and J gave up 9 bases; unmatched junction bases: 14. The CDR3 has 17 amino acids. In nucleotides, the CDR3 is TGTGCCTGGAGTCGCGGACTAGCGGGACCGCTGGGGAGTGAGCAGTTCTTC. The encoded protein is CAWSRGLAGPLGSEQFF.

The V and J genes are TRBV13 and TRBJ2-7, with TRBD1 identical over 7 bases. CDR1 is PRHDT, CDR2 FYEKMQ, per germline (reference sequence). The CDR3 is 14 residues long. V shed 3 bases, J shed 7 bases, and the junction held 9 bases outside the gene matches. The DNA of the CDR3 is TGTGCCAGCAGCTTCGGGACAGAGGGGTTGGAGCAGTACTTC. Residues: CASSFGTEGLEQYF.

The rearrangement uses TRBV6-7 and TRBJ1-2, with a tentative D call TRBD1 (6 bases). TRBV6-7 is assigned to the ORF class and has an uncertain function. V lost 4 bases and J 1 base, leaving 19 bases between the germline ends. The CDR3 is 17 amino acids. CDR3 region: CASSFLSWGGYNYGYTF. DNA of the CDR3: TGTGCCAGCAGTTTCCTCTCGTGGGGGGGCTATAACTATGGCTACACCTTC.

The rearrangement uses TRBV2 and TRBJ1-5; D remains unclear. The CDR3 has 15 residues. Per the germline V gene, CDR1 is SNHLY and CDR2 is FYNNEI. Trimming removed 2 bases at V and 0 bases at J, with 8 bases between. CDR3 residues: CASSEMWVSNQPQHF. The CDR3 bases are TGTGCCAGCAGTGAAATGTGGGTTAGCAATCAGCCCCAGCATTTT.

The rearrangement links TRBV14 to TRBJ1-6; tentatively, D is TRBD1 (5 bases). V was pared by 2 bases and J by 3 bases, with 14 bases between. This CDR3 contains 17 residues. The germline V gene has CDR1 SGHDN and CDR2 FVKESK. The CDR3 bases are TGTGCCAGCAGCCAATCGGGCTGGGGCCTCTATAATTCACCCCTCCACTTT. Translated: CASSQSGWGLYNSPLHF.

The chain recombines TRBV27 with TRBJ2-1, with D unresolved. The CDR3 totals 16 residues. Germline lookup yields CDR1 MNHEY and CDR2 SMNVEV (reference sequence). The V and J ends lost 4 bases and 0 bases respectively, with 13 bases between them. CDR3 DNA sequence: TGTGCCAGCAGTTCGCCCGGGCGTAGCTCCTACAATGAGCAGTTCTTC. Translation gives CASSSPGRSSYNEQFF.

CDR3 amino acids: CSGIVITEAFF. For the CDR3, the DNA is TGCAGCGGGATAGTCATCACAGAAGCTTTCTTT. The genes are TRBV20-1 and TRBJ1-1; D gene unclear. The CDR3 runs to 11 residues. Germline V gives CDR1 DFQATT, CDR2 SNEGSKA (reference sequence).